One sample yielded the 31 T cell receptor beta chains listed below, sequenced in a study of Graves' ophthalmopathy and Graves' hyperthyroidism. The sequenced template was RNA, covering the TCR beta CDR3 region. Investigators did first-round RT-PCR with HTBI primers, then second-round multiplex PCR. TCRdb re-called the multiplex PCR reads with MiXCR, one entry per CDR3 protein. Of 740,000 or so distinct CDR3 sequences listed, 35% to 50% are singletons. The sample taken for sequencing was peripheral blood. Receptors were obtained from an adult man with Graves' ophthalmopathy.

The rearrangement uses TRBV28 and TRBJ2-7; a possible D gene is TRBD2 (6 bases). Germline CDR1 is MDHEN and CDR2 is SYDVKM. V lost 3 bases and J lost 4, with 13 bases in between. This CDR3 has 14 residues. The CDR3 DNA sequence: TGTGCCAGCAGTTTTCTGGGGAGGAATTACGAGCAGTACTTC. Its protein is CASSFLGRNYEQYF.

This clonotype was seen more than once but under ten times. The chain recombines TRBV6-5 with TRBJ1-1; no clear D. CDR1 is MNHEY and CDR2 is SVGAGI in the germline V gene. V was trimmed by 6 bases and J by 2 bases, leaving 10 bases between them. CDR3 size: 13 residues. This chain's CDR3 is CASRATLNTEAFF. The CDR3 DNA follows: TGTGCCAGCAGAGCGACACTTAACACTGAAGCTTTCTTT.

A few counts support this clonotype. This chain uses TRBV7-9 with TRBJ1-1, with D tentatively TRBD1 (6 bases). Germline V gives CDR1 SEHNR, CDR2 FQNEAQ (reference sequence). The CDR3 has 15 residues. The V and J ends lost 1 base and 6 bases respectively, with 15 bases between them. CDR3 bases: TGTGCCAGCAGCTTAGTTATAGGGGGTTCCTCTGAAGCTTTCTTT. This translates into CASSLVIGGSSEAFF.

The CDR3 DNA is TGTGCCAGCAGCCCTGGGACAGGGGGCCGTAGCTCTGGGGCCAACGTCCTGACTTTC. It specifies CASSPGTGGRSSGANVLTF. The chain links TRBV7-9 to TRBJ2-6; 12 bases line up with TRBD1. The CDR3 covers 19 residues. After removal of 5 bases from V and 0 bases from J, the junction contained 8 bases not matched to a gene. The germline gives CDR1 SEHNR, CDR2 FQNEAQ (reference sequence).

V and J are TRBV19 and TRBJ1-5, with D tentatively TRBD1 (5 bases). Germline CDR1 and CDR2: LNHDA and SQIVND (reference sequence). V was trimmed by 9 bases and J by 4 bases, leaving 19 bases between them. The CDR3 is 15 residues long. The CDR3 protein is CASGAAGEVNQPQHF. The CDR3 nucleotides read TGTGCCAGCGGCGCCGCGGGGGAAGTGAATCAGCCCCAGCATTTT.

V is TRBV2 and J is TRBJ2-7; 8 bases map to TRBD2. CDR1 and CDR2 (germline): SNHLY, FYNNEI. The CDR3 loop spans 14 amino acids. The J segment lost 2 bases and the V segment lost 6 bases, leaving 6 bases of the junction unmatched. For the CDR3, the DNA is TGTGCCAGCAGAGGGGGGACTAGGGCCTACGAGCAGTACTTC. It encodes CASRGGTRAYEQYF.

In its sample, this clonotype was seen many times. J is TRBJ2-7 and V is TRBV9, with a tentative D call TRBD1 (5 bases). This CDR3 contains 14 residues. Trimming left V 4 bases short and J 4 bases short, with 15 bases between. CDR1 and CDR2 from the germline V gene are SGDLS and YYNGEE. The CDR3 protein is CASSPRAGLYEQYF. The DNA for the CDR3 is TGTGCCAGCAGCCCTAGGGCAGGGCTATACGAGCAGTACTTC.

This clonotype was seen a few times. The rearrangement joins TRBV20-1 to TRBJ1-1, with D possibly TRBD1 on 6 matching bases. The V end was cut by 5 bases, the J end by 4 bases, with 14 bases between. CDR3 length: 13 residues. The germline CDR1 and CDR2 sequences are DFQATT and SNEGSKA (reference sequence). CDR3 bases: TGCAGTGCTGCGGGCAGGGGTCGCACTGAAGCTTTCTTT. Amino acid sequence: CSAAGRGRTEAFF.

The rearrangement links TRBV7-9 to TRBJ1-4; D is uncertain. CDR3 length: 16 amino acids. Trimming took off 5 bases at V and 0 bases at J, with 13 bases between the two ends. Germline CDR1 and CDR2: SEHNR and FQNEAQ (reference sequence). The CDR3 region is CASSPRRLATNEKLFF. DNA of the CDR3: TGTGCCAGCAGCCCCCGGCGGCTGGCAACTAATGAAAAACTGTTTTTT. The whole variable domain, remainder taken from reference TRBV7-9 and TRBJ1-4, is DTGVSQNPRHKITKRGQNVTFRCDPISEHNRLYWYRQTLGQGPEFLTYFQNEAQLEKSRLLSDRFSAERPKGSFSTLEIQRTEQGDSAMYLCASSPRRLATNEKLFFGSGTQLSVL.

This clonotype came up a few times. The chain is built from TRBV20-1 and TRBJ1-5; D may be TRBD1 (5 bases). Germline lookup yields CDR1 DFQATT and CDR2 SNEGSKA (reference sequence). V was pared by 7 bases and J by 5 bases, with 15 bases between. The CDR3 extends over 13 amino acids. CDR3 amino acids: CSGGFRVDQPQHF. CDR3 DNA sequence: TGCAGTGGAGGGTTCAGGGTAGATCAGCCCCAGCATTTT.

This clonotype was recorded at least ten times. The V call is TRBV29-1, the J call TRBJ1-1, with 7 bases lining up with TRBD1. The CDR3 covers 13 residues. J gave up 4 bases and V 7 bases, and 9 bases lay outside the gene matches. Looked up from germline, CDR1 is SQVTM and CDR2 is ANQGSEA. Here the CDR3 DNA reads TGCAGCGCTACACAGGGGTTTGGCACTGAAGCTTTCTTT. It codes for CSATQGFGTEAFF. The variable domain in full, with the rest retrieved from reference TRBV29-1 and TRBJ1-1, is SAVISQKPSRDICQRGTSLTIQCQVDSQVTMMFWYRQQPGQSLTLIATANQGSEATYESGFVIDKFPISRPNLTFSTLTVSNMSPEDSSIYLCSATQGFGTEAFFGQGTRLTVV.

The rearrangement joins TRBV10-2 to TRBJ1-6; D unclear. Trimming took 0 bases from V and 6 from J, leaving 9 bases between them. The CDR3 is made up of 15 amino acids. Germline V lookup: CDR1 WSHSY, CDR2 SAAADI. The CDR3 sequence: CASSESIGSNSPLHF. The CDR3 DNA reads as TGCGCCAGCAGTGAGTCGATAGGATCTAATTCACCCCTCCACTTT.

The rearrangement links TRBV20-1 to TRBJ2-2, with a tentative D call TRBD2 (6 bases). V lost 2 bases and J lost 13, with 11 bases in between. In germline, CDR1 is DFQATT, CDR2 SNEGSKA (reference sequence). The CDR3 is 11 residues long. CDR3 loop: CSARLGRRLFF. The CDR3 nucleotides read TGCAGTGCTAGATTGGGGAGGAGGCTGTTTTTT.

CDR3 DNA: TGTGCCAGCAGCGCTACAGGGGGGTACACTGAAGCTTTCTTT. Its protein product is CASSATGGYTEAFF. This chain uses TRBV2 with TRBJ1-1; 8 positions match TRBD1. The V segment lost 6 bases and the J segment 3 bases; nucleotides outside the gene matches: 6. Germline V gene sequence: CDR1 SNHLY, CDR2 FYNNEI. CDR3 length equals 14 residues.

This chain uses TRBV24-1 with TRBJ1-5, with 12 nucleotides matching TRBD1. Germline V gene lookup returns CDR1 KGHDR and CDR2 SFDVKD. V was pared by 4 bases and J by 11 bases, with 11 bases of the junction left unmatched. CDR3 length: 16 residues. The DNA of the CDR3 is TGTGCCACCAGTGACCCAGGGACAGGGGGCCTGTGGACCCAGCATTTT. Protein sequence: CATSDPGTGGLWTQHF.

The rearrangement joins TRBV20-1 to TRBJ1-4; D remains ambiguous. The length of the CDR3 is 10 residues. The V gene lost 3 bases and the J gene lost 11 bases, with 7 bases spanning the gap. Germline CDR1 is DFQATT and CDR2 is SNEGSKA (reference sequence). The CDR3 region is CSASVGKLFF. The CDR3 DNA follows: TGCAGTGCTAGCGTCGGGAAACTGTTTTTT.

The rearrangement joins TRBV2 to TRBJ2-5; D unclear. From germline, CDR1 is SNHLY and CDR2 FYNNEI. This CDR3 region has 13 residues. Trimming cost V 5 bases and J 3 bases, with 10 bases left between them. CDR3 sequence: CASSQNAEETQYF. CDR3 coding DNA: TGTGCCAGCAGTCAAAACGCAGAAGAGACCCAGTACTTC.

This clonotype was counted at least ten times. V is TRBV20-1 and J is TRBJ1-3; no firm D call. The CDR3 spans 14 residues. Germline V CDR1 and CDR2: DFQATT, SNEGSKA (reference sequence). The ends were cut back, 5 bases at V and 0 bases at J, with 11 bases in the middle. The CDR3 protein is CSADPTASGNTIYF. CDR3 in DNA: TGCAGTGCTGATCCGACGGCCTCTGGAAACACCATATATTTT.

Points on this clonotype: A read error may explain this, as a much larger clone is one base away. The V and J genes are TRBV19 and TRBJ1-1; weak D call: TRBD1 (5 bases). CDR1 is LNHDA, CDR2 SQIVND, per germline (reference sequence). The CDR3 contains 15 residues. Deletions cut 3 bases from V and 0 bases from J, with 11 bases between. The CDR3 here is CASSMQDTMNTEAFF. CDR3 nucleotide sequence: TGTGCCAGTAGTATGCAGGACACAATGAACACTGAAGCTTTCTTT.

The V call is TRBV29-1, the J call TRBJ2-2; 7 nucleotides line up with TRBD2. Per germline, CDR1 SQVTM and CDR2 ANQGSEA. The CDR3 spans 16 residues. V trimming: 7 bases; J trimming: 4 bases; junction bases outside the gene matches: 15. The CDR3, as DNA: TGCAGCGCCGAGGTCCTCCCCGGGGGGAGCACCGGGGAGCTGTTTTTT. It translates to CSAEVLPGGSTGELFF.

CDR3 region: CAISSTSGGSPLHF. In nucleotides, the CDR3 is TGTGCCATCAGTAGTACTAGCGGGGGCTCACCCCTCCACTTT. This chain joins TRBV10-3 and TRBJ1-6, with D perhaps TRBD1 (6 bases). V was pared by 5 bases and J by 10 bases, with 15 bases between. The length of the CDR3 is 14 residues. The germline gives CDR1 ENHRY, CDR2 SYGVKD.

This clonotype was counted only a few times. The CDR3 nucleotides are TGTGCCACCAGTGACCGGGACAAGCCCTACGAGCAGTACTTC. It yields the protein CATSDRDKPYEQYF. This chain joins TRBV24-1 and TRBJ2-7; D possibly corresponds to TRBD1 (6 bases). The germline gives CDR1 KGHDR, CDR2 SFDVKD. Trimming took 4 bases from V and 2 from J, leaving 11 bases between them. The CDR3 covers 14 residues.

CDR3 region: CASPGANVLTF. The CDR3 nucleotides read TGTGCCAGCCCAGGGGCCAACGTCCTGACTTTC. The chain couples TRBV2 to TRBJ2-6; D remains unclear. Trimming removed 8 bases at V and 4 bases at J, with 3 bases between. This CDR3 is 11 amino acids long. Germline V gene sequence: CDR1 SNHLY, CDR2 FYNNEI.

This clonotype was detected ten times or more. V usage is TRBV13 and J usage is TRBJ2-5; 8 positions agree with TRBD2. V dropped 5 bases and J dropped 3; count of bases not matched to a gene: 5. Germline V gene sequence: CDR1 PRHDT, CDR2 FYEKMQ (reference sequence). This CDR3 has 14 amino acids. DNA for the CDR3: TGTGCCAGCAGCCAGGGACTAGAGAAAGAGACCCAGTACTTC. This codes for CASSQGLEKETQYF.

V is TRBV20-1 and J is TRBJ2-7; D call uncertain. Germline CDR1 reads DFQATT; CDR2 reads SNEGSKA (reference sequence). The CDR3 has 12 amino acids. Trimming took 3 bases from V and 4 from J, leaving 10 bases between them. CDR3 in amino acids: CSASRQEYEQYF. The CDR3, as DNA: TGCAGTGCTAGCCGACAAGAATACGAGCAGTACTTC.

Notes on this clonotype: This may be a read error, as it is one base from a much larger clone. The V call is TRBV7-2, the J call TRBJ2-7; 7 positions match TRBD2. The V gene's germline CDR1 is SGHTA and CDR2 FQGNSA. The CDR3 contains 15 residues. The CDR3 is CASSFRLAETYEQCF. The CDR3 DNA reads as TGTGCCAGCAGCTTTCGGCTAGCGGAGACCTACGAGCAGTGCTTC.

The chain couples TRBV20-1 to TRBJ2-5; 10 nucleotides agree with TRBD2. The CDR3 runs 16 residues. The germline V gene encodes CDR1 DFQATT and CDR2 SNEGSKA (reference sequence). The V gene end was trimmed by 0 bases and the J gene end by 2 bases; junction bases not matched to a gene: 6. This chain's CDR3 is CSARESSGGVQETQYF. DNA for the CDR3: TGCAGTGCTAGAGAATCTAGCGGGGGAGTGCAAGAGACCCAGTACTTC.

The chain employs TRBV29-1 and TRBJ2-5, with TRBD2 as a possible D gene (6 bases). The germline V and J ends were trimmed by 4 bases and 5 bases, with 11 bases remaining between them. The germline CDR1 and CDR2 sequences are SQVTM and ANQGSEA. The CDR3 runs 12 residues. CDR3 region: CSVGRAAETQYF. CDR3 DNA sequence: TGCAGCGTTGGGAGGGCCGCCGAGACCCAGTACTTC.

Many counts were recorded for this clonotype. This chain joins TRBV6-6 and TRBJ1-4; D ambiguous. Germline V lookup: CDR1 MNHNY, CDR2 SVGAGI (reference sequence). Trimming pared 0 bases from V and 8 bases from J, leaving 19 bases between. The CDR3 is 17 amino acids. The DNA for the CDR3 is TGTGCCAGCAGTTACTCGGCACCTGGAGGGTATGGCGAAAAACTGTTTTTT. Encoded protein: CASSYSAPGGYGEKLFF.

A word on this clonotype: The CDR3 carries no conserved terminal phenylalanine or tryptophan, so it likely arises from a read error. The limits of the CDR3 on the DNA are not certain, so only TCRdb's listed CDR3 is given. This chain links TRBV7-8 with TRBJ1-1; TRBD1 was called by the table and not checked on the DNA. Looked up from germline, CDR1 is SGHVS and CDR2 is FQNEAQ. The CDR3 is 16 amino acids in total, end residues counted. CDR3 in amino acids: CASSLYGGAMNTEALL.

This chain connects TRBV6-1 to TRBJ1-5; D is uncertain. Germline CDR1 MNHNS, CDR2 SASEGT. The CDR3 consists of 15 residues. Trimming removed 8 bases from V and 2 bases from J, with 16 bases in between. CDR3 region: CASRVVWQGNQPQHF. CDR3 nucleotides: TGTGCCAGCCGTGTGGTTTGGCAGGGCAATCAGCCCCAGCATTTT.